The 19 T cell receptor beta chains given below trace back to one sample, sequenced in a study of T cells after yellow fever vaccination. TCRdb fed the 5' RACE reads into MiXCR, producing one record per CDR3 protein. The sample carries about 320,000 distinct CDR3 sequences, approximately 4.3% recorded once. Specimen: PBMCs, collected 15 days after the yellow fever booster vaccination. The receptors here all came from a man aged 18 to 29 who received the YFV17D yellow fever vaccine.

This clonotype was picked up many times. The chain uses TRBV5-1 and TRBJ1-4; maybe TRBD1 (5 bases). Trimming cost V 4 bases and J 6 bases, with 13 bases left between them. Germline V gives CDR1 SGHRS, CDR2 YFSETQ. The length of the CDR3 is 14 residues. The CDR3 DNA reads as TGCGCCAGCAGCGCGGACACGGGGGATGAAAAACTGTTTTTT. Protein product: CASSADTGDEKLFF.

The V and J genes are TRBV2 and TRBJ2-1, with 7 bases identical to TRBD2. Germline CDR1 is SNHLY and CDR2 is FYNNEI. V trimming: 6 bases; J trimming: 7 bases; junction bases outside the gene matches: 12. CDR3 length: 15 amino acids. The CDR3 DNA follows: TGTGCCAGCAGGTTCCCTGGGGGGGGGAAGAATGAGCAGTTCTTC. This sequence encodes CASRFPGGGKNEQFF.

V usage is TRBV12-5 and J usage is TRBJ1-6; 7 nucleotides match TRBD1. The germline V gene has CDR1 LGHNT and CDR2 FRNRAP. Trimming at V came to 0 bases and at J to 7 bases, leaving 6 bases not matched to a gene. This CDR3 is 16 amino acids long. The CDR3 nucleotides read TGTGCTAGTGGTTTGGTACTACCGACAGGGAATTCACCCCTCCACTTT. Its protein is CASGLVLPTGNSPLHF.

The rearrangement joins TRBV12-3 or TRBV12-4 to TRBJ2-1; 12 nucleotides agree with TRBD2. V gave up 6 bases and J gave up 7 bases; unmatched junction bases: 7. This CDR3 spans 15 amino acids. The CDR3 DNA reads TGTGCCAGCAGACCTAGCGGGGGGGCCCAGAATGAGCAGTTCTTC. It specifies CASRPSGGAQNEQFF.

This clonotype was observed many times. The chain links TRBV4-3 to TRBJ1-2; tentatively, D is TRBD1 (6 bases). Germline V gene lookup returns CDR1 LGHNA and CDR2 YSLEER. The CDR3 extends over 16 amino acids. V gave up 4 bases and J gave up 6 bases, with 21 bases separating them. As DNA, the CDR3 is TGCGCCAGCAGCCGAGAATTTCAGGGGTTAAGTAATGGCTACACCTTC. It specifies CASSREFQGLSNGYTF.

This clonotype was counted only a few times. The chain recombines TRBV6-1 with TRBJ2-3; 11 bases line up with TRBD1. This CDR3 is built from 13 residues. The ends lost 8 bases at V and 5 bases at J; junction bases unmatched: 3. Germline-derived CDR1 and CDR2 are MNHNS and SASEGT. The CDR3: CASRDRGKDTQYF. The CDR3 DNA sequence: TGTGCCAGCCGGGACAGGGGGAAAGATACGCAGTATTTT.

The chain is built from TRBV5-1 and TRBJ1-2; tentative D call: TRBD1 (6 bases). V lost 2 bases to trimming and J lost 5 bases, with 16 bases between them. In germline, CDR1 is SGHRS, CDR2 YFSETQ. The CDR3 loop spans 15 amino acids. The CDR3 DNA follows: TGCGCCAGCAGCTTTGAGGTACAGGGCCCTTATGGCTACACCTTC. Amino acids: CASSFEVQGPYGYTF.

The rearrangement links TRBV5-1 to TRBJ1-1, with TRBD1 matching over 8 bases. Germline loops: CDR1 SGHRS, CDR2 YFSETQ. CDR3 length: 17 amino acids. V dropped 2 bases and J dropped 0; count of bases not matched to a gene: 9. CDR3 sequence: CASSFLPTGEVNTEAFF. CDR3 nucleotides: TGCGCCAGCAGCTTTCTACCGACAGGGGAGGTGAACACTGAAGCTTTCTTT.

This clonotype was seen at least ten times. This chain connects TRBV7-9 to TRBJ2-7, with 9 nucleotides matching TRBD1. This CDR3 is built from 15 residues. The V and J ends lost 5 bases and 2 bases, in that order; junction bases with no gene match: 7. The germline V gene encodes CDR1 SEHNR and CDR2 FQNEAQ (reference sequence). CDR3 sequence reads: CASSLTGTGPYEQYF. CDR3 coding DNA: TGTGCCAGCAGCCTTACCGGGACAGGGCCCTACGAGCAGTACTTC. The entire variable domain, with the rest obtained from reference TRBV7-9 and TRBJ2-7, is as follows: DTGVSQNPRHKITKRGQNVTFRCDPISEHNRLYWYRQTLGQGPEFLTYFQNEAQLEKSRLLSDRFSAERPKGSFSTLEIQRTEQGDSAMYLCASSLTGTGPYEQYFGPGTRLTVT.

Ten or more counts support this clonotype. The gene calls are TRBV18 and TRBJ2-3; 7 positions agree with TRBD2. Germline V gene data show CDR1 as KGHSH and CDR2 as LQKENI. The CDR3 has 20 residues. V lost 2 bases and J lost 4; bases outside the gene matches: 21. CDR3 region: CASSPFRLAPYSGGPDTQYF. DNA of the CDR3: TGTGCCAGCTCACCATTTCGACTAGCTCCGTATTCAGGTGGCCCAGATACGCAGTATTTT. Complete variable domain (other parts from reference TRBV18 and TRBJ2-3): NAGVMQNPRHLVRRRGQEARLRCSPMKGHSHVYWYRQLPEEGLKFMVYLQKENIIDESGMPKERFSAEFPKEGPSILRIQQVVRGDSAAYFCASSPFRLAPYSGGPDTQYFGPGTRLTVL.

At least ten counts were recorded for this clonotype. The chain recombines TRBV7-8 with TRBJ2-3, with 13 bases fitting TRBD2. The CDR3 extends over 16 amino acids. The junction had 4 bases not matched to a gene; V was cut back by 1 base and J by 6 bases. Looked up from germline, CDR1 is SGHVS and CDR2 is FQNEAQ. As DNA, the CDR3 is TGTGCCAGCAGCTTAGGGACTAGCGGGGGCGGGGATACGCAGTATTTT. It yields the protein CASSLGTSGGGDTQYF.

In this sample, this clonotype turned up many times. This chain connects TRBV7-9 to TRBJ1-2, with D hard to call. The germline V and J ends were trimmed by 7 bases and 1 base, with 7 bases remaining between them. Per the germline V gene, CDR1 is SEHNR and CDR2 is FQNEAQ (reference sequence). The CDR3 consists of 12 residues. The CDR3 DNA reads as TGTGCCAGCACCCGGGATAACTATGGCTACACCTTC. Translated, it gives CASTRDNYGYTF.

The chain combines TRBV20-1 with TRBJ2-3, with D maybe TRBD1 (6 bases). V was clipped by 7 bases and J by 6 bases, with 20 bases between them. The CDR3 loop spans 14 amino acids. Germline V gene lookup returns CDR1 DFQATT and CDR2 SNEGSKA (reference sequence). The CDR3 sequence: CSDDGLQQGDTQYF. The CDR3, as DNA: TGCAGTGACGACGGTTTGCAGCAGGGGGATACGCAGTATTTT.

This clonotype was found many times. Sequence at one end of the junction differs from germline and may be a read error. The chain couples TRBV18 to TRBJ1-5; D call uncertain. The CDR3 has 13 residues. Germline assignment: CDR1 KGHSH and CDR2 LQKENI. The CDR3 region is CASSPGENQPQHF. The CDR3 nucleotides read TGCGCCAGCAGCCCTGGGGAAAATCAGCCCCAGCATTTT.

The V call is TRBV5-6, the J call TRBJ2-1; TRBD2 matches 12 bases. CDR3 size: 16 residues. CDR1 and CDR2 (germline): SGHDT, YYEEEE. With 4 bases clipped from V and 5 bases from J, the junction kept 7 bases outside the gene matches. The CDR3 bases are TGTGCCAGCAGCCGACTGGGACTAGCGGGCAACAATGAGCAGTTCTTC. Amino acid sequence: CASSRLGLAGNNEQFF.

Ten or more counts support this clonotype. The rearrangement uses TRBV29-1 and TRBJ2-7; D is possibly TRBD1 (5 bases). CDR3 length equals 15 residues. Trimming removed 0 bases from V and 1 base from J, with 13 bases in between. Germline V lookup: CDR1 SQVTM, CDR2 ANQGSEA. CDR3 nucleotide sequence: TGCAGCGTTGAAGATGAGGCAGGGCTTTCCTACGAGCAGTACTTC. Encoded protein: CSVEDEAGLSYEQYF.

This clonotype was counted a few times. This chain joins TRBV7-8 and TRBJ1-5, with no clear D. The V and J ends lost 1 base and 11 bases respectively, with 21 bases between them. The germline V gene encodes CDR1 SGHVS and CDR2 FQNEAQ. This CDR3 region has 16 residues. The CDR3 is CASSLGSARLSQAQHF. The CDR3 bases are TGTGCCAGCAGCTTAGGGTCGGCGCGTCTCTCGCAGGCCCAGCATTTT.

Ten or more counts support this clonotype. The gene calls are TRBV18 and TRBJ2-3; 10 bases map to TRBD2. This CDR3 comprises 17 residues. Losses at the gene ends were 2 bases for V and 2 bases for J; bases not matched to a gene: 7. Per the germline V gene, CDR1 is KGHSH and CDR2 is LQKENI. The CDR3 is CASSPTLAGANTDTQYF. The CDR3 coding sequence is TGTGCCAGCTCACCAACGCTAGCGGGGGCCAACACAGATACGCAGTATTTT.

This clonotype was seen only a few times. The chain links TRBV7-9 to TRBJ1-2; D remains unclear. There are 15 residues in the CDR3. Germline CDR1 and CDR2: SEHNR and FQNEAQ (reference sequence). V lost 4 bases and J lost 2, with 14 bases in between. The CDR3 DNA is TGTGCCAGCAGCTCGAGCCTAGTCGCAAACTATGGCTACACCTTC. Amino acid sequence: CASSSSLVANYGYTF.